Listed below are T cell receptor beta chains from one sample, sequenced in a study of cytomegalovirus exposure and HLA in healthy donors. Clones were read by immunoSEQ multiplex PCR, and TCRdb kept only the in-frame ones, dropping some. Of approximately 140,000 clones in the sample, around 77% are singletons; the top ten hold roughly 2.2%. Sequencing input: PBMCs. These receptors all stem from a man aged 25-45 years in good health and CMV-seronegative. The CDR3 runs from the conserved cysteine through the conserved F or W. Each record gives: J gene, V gene, clone size, D gene, CDR3 DNA, CDR3 protein. D genes are given only for firm matches. Only some rows state a clone size, as once, few, many or a class for expanded clones.

TRBJ1-5 | TRBV5-1 | NA | NA | TGCGCCAGCAGCTTGGACACAGGCCCCAATCAGCCCCAGCATTTT | CASSLDTGPNQPQHF
TRBJ1-1 | TRBV11-2 | NA | TRBD1 | TGTGCCAGCAGCGTAGTAGTGGGACAGACCTCTGAAGCTTTCTTT | CASSVVVGQTSEAFF
TRBJ2-1 | TRBV6-4 | few | TRBD2 | TGTGCCAGCAGTGACGCACTAGCGGGATCGTACAATGAGCAGTTCTTC | CASSDALAGSYNEQFF
TRBJ2-7 | TRBV6-5 | NA | TRBD1 | TGTGCCAGCAGCTCGGGACAGGGTCCCTACGAGCAGTACTTC | CASSSGQGPYEQYF
TRBJ2-3 | TRBV5-1 | once | NA | TGCGCCAGCAGCTTACACAGAGCCTCCACAGATACGCAGTATTTT | CASSLHRASTDTQYF
TRBJ1-3 | TRBV14 | many | NA | TGTGCCAGCAGCCAAGTCAGCGTCGGAAACACCATATATTTT | CASSQVSVGNTIYF
TRBJ1-4 | TRBV6-1 | few | TRBD1 | TGTGCCAGCAGCCCGGACAGGCCCTTTGAAAAACTGTTTTTT | CASSPDRPFEKLFF
TRBJ1-1 | TRBV5-8 | NA | NA | TGTGCCAGCAGCACCCTGGGGAGGAAGAACACTGAAGCTTTCTTT | CASSTLGRKNTEAFF
TRBJ1-3 | TRBV6-5 | NA | NA | TGTGCCAGCAGCCTAGACAGCAACTCTGGAAACACCATATATTTT | CASSLDSNSGNTIYF
TRBJ1-1 | TRBV29-1 | NA | NA | TGCAGCGCTGCTGAGACACCGAACACTGAAGCTTTCTTT | CSAAETPNTEAFF
TRBJ2-7 | TRBV5-1 | NA | TRBD1 | TGCGCCAGCAGCCCGGGAGGACAGGGGGCTTTTTACGAGCAGTACTTC | CASSPGGQGAFYEQYF
TRBJ2-1 | TRBV2 | NA | TRBD1 | TGTGCCAGCAAAGAAGGGACAGCGTACAATGAGCAGTTCTTC | CASKEGTAYNEQFF
TRBJ2-2 | TRBV5-1 | few | TRBD2 | TGCGCCAGCAGCTTGGCGCCTAGCGGCACCGGGGAGCTGTTTTTT | CASSLAPSGTGELFF
TRBJ2-5 | TRBV6-5 | NA | TRBD2 | TGTGCCAGCAGTAAGCGGGAGCAAGAGACCCAGTACTTC | CASSKREQETQYF
TRBJ1-6 | TRBV4-1 | few | TRBD1 | TGCGCCAGCAGCCAACCCCCGGGACAGGGCTCACCCCTCCACTTT | CASSQPPGQGSPLHF
TRBJ2-3 | TRBV30 | NA | TRBD2 | TGTGCCTGGAGCCTCTGGGACTACCTAGCAGATACGCAGTATTTT | CAWSLWDYLADTQYF
TRBJ2-7 | TRBV10-1 | NA | NA | TGCGCCAGCCCACTAATACCGGACTTCAGAGACTCCTACGAGCAGTACTTC | CASPLIPDFRDSYEQYF
TRBJ2-3 | TRBV5-1 | NA | NA | TGCGCCAGCAGCTTGGTGTCAGGGGGCACAGATACGCAGTATTTT | CASSLVSGGTDTQYF
TRBJ1-1 | TRBV5-1 | NA | NA | TGCGCCAGCACTGAACAGGGGAACACTGAAGCTTTCTTT | CASTEQGNTEAFF
TRBJ1-2 | TRBV30 | many | NA | TGTGCCTGGAGTGTACAGAACCTGTGGGGCTACACCTTC | CAWSVQNLWGYTF
TRBJ1-6 | TRBV4-1 | few | TRBD1 | TGCGCCAGCAGCCACCCCGGACAGGGGAATCCACCCCTCCACTTT | CASSHPGQGNPPLHF
TRBJ2-7 | TRBV27 | NA | TRBD1 | TGTGCCAGCAGCACTGGGACAGGGGCCTACGAGCAGTACTTC | CASSTGTGAYEQYF
TRBJ1-2 | TRBV5-4 | NA | NA | TGTGCCAGCAGCTTGGGCCCGGTCGAGGCGCATCATGGCTACACCTTC | CASSLGPVEAHHGYTF
TRBJ2-7 | TRBV19 | NA | TRBD1 | TGTGCCAGTAGCTCCCAGGGGGCTAGGGAGCAGTACTTC | CASSSQGAREQYF
TRBJ2-1 | TRBV30 | NA | TRBD2 | TGTGCCTGGACGTTTGGCGGGAGCTACAATGAGCAGTTCTTC | CAWTFGGSYNEQFF
TRBJ2-2 | TRBV9 | once | NA | TGTGCCAGCAGCGCCAGCCCGGGGTCGCCGACCGGGGAGCTGTTTTTT | CASSASPGSPTGELFF
TRBJ2-1 | TRBV11-2 | NA | NA | TGTGCCAGCAGCTCTAGTGATGAGCAGTTCTTC | CASSSSDEQFF
TRBJ2-6 | TRBV10-2 | few | NA | TGCGCCAGCAGTGAGATGATGCGTACTGGGGCCAACGTCCTGACTTTC | CASSEMMRTGANVLTF
TRBJ2-6 | TRBV5-6 | few | TRBD2 | TGTGCCAGCAGCCCGCTAGGACTAGCGGGAGACTCTGGGGCCAACGTCCTGACTTTC | CASSPLGLAGDSGANVLTF
TRBJ2-2 | TRBV4-2 | NA | NA | TGTGCCAGCAGCCAAGATTCGACAGCGAACACCGGGGAGCTGTTTTTT | CASSQDSTANTGELFF
TRBJ2-5 | TRBV28 | NA | NA | TGTGCCAGCAGTTTAAACTTCGGGGAAAAAGGAGTGGAGACCCAGTACTTC | CASSLNFGEKGVETQYF
TRBJ1-1 | TRBV29-1 | NA | TRBD1 | TGCAGCGTGCGGGGACAGGCGAACACTGAAGCTTTCTTT | CSVRGQANTEAFF
TRBJ2-7 | TRBV6-5 | NA | TRBD1 | TGTGCCAGCAGTACAGGGGGCGACGAGCAGCACTTC | CASSTGGDEQHF
TRBJ2-3 | TRBV18 | NA | TRBD1 | TGTGCCAGCTCACCACGTTTCGCCGACCGACAGGGGACCCGCACAGATACGCAGTATTTT | CASSPRFADRQGTRTDTQYF
TRBJ2-1 | TRBV7-2 | NA | NA | TGTGCCAGCAGCCCCTCGTGGCATGAGCAGTTCTTC | CASSPSWHEQFF
TRBJ2-7 | TRBV6-6 | NA | TRBD1 | TGTGCCAGCAGACCATCGACAGGGATTGCCTACGAGCAGTACTTC | CASRPSTGIAYEQYF
TRBJ1-2 | TRBV4-2 | NA | NA | TGTGCCAGCAGCCAAGTAAACAGCCAACCCGTCTATGGCTACACCTTC | CASSQVNSQPVYGYTF
TRBJ1-5 | TRBV15 | NA | TRBD1 | TGTGCCACCAGCAGCCGGGACAGGGCTAGCAATCAGCCCCAGCATTTT | CATSSRDRASNQPQHF
TRBJ2-5 | TRBV30 | NA | NA | TGTGCCTGGAGGGCGGCTACCTTATCCGGGGAGACCCAGTACTTC | CAWRAATLSGETQYF
TRBJ2-5 | TRBV11-2 | NA | NA | TGTGCCAGCAGCTTAGAACGGGGGGCCCGTGAGACCCAGTACTTC | CASSLERGARETQYF
TRBJ2-1 | TRBV7-8 | NA | NA | TGTGCCAGCACTGGGGCTTCTACCTCCTACAATGAGCAGTTCTTC | CASTGASTSYNEQFF
TRBJ2-3 | TRBV4-1 | NA | NA | TGCGCCAGCAGCAAGGGCTCTAGCTACCCGGATACGCAGTATTTT | CASSKGSSYPDTQYF
TRBJ1-2 | TRBV14 | NA | NA | TGTGCCAGCAGCCAAGATAGAAGAGGCGGCTACACCTTC | CASSQDRRGGYTF
TRBJ2-3 | TRBV9 | NA | TRBD2 | TGTGCCAGCAGCTTAGGGGGGACTAGTTCAGATACGCAGTATTTT | CASSLGGTSSDTQYF
TRBJ2-7 | TRBV6-1 | NA | TRBD2 | TGTGCCAGCAGTCGAAGCGGGGGGGACTACGAGCAGTACTTC | CASSRSGGDYEQYF
TRBJ1-5 | TRBV6-1 | NA | NA | TGTGCCAGCAACCCCGGGGGAGGCAGTGAGCCCCAGCATTTT | CASNPGGGSEPQHF
TRBJ1-1 | TRBV4-2 | NA | TRBD1 | TGTGCCAGCAGCCAAGGACAGGGAATTACGAACACTGAAGCTTTCTTT | CASSQGQGITNTEAFF
TRBJ2-7 | TRBV30 | NA | NA | TGTGCCTGGACAGGGAATTCCTACGAGCAGTACTTC | CAWTGNSYEQYF
TRBJ1-6 | TRBV6-1 | few | NA | TGTGCCAGCAGTGAAAAGGGGAATTCACCCCTCCACTTT | CASSEKGNSPLHF
TRBJ1-2 | TRBV29-1 | NA | TRBD1 | TGCAGCGTTGAAGATGACAGGGGGACCTATGGCTACCCCTTC | CSVEDDRGTYGYPF
TRBJ2-7 | TRBV28 | few | TRBD1 | TGTGCCAGCAGTGACAGGGGGCGATTGGCTCACCGCGAGCAGTACTTC | CASSDRGRLAHREQYF